The sequence of this T cell receptor beta chain was determined in a study of OX40 agonist ivuxolimab in advanced cancers. Overall study context: Prior therapy, whether anti-PD-1, anti-PD-L1 or anti-CTLA-4, was allowed, and roughly 40% had some. Study results and caveats: Expanded clones were, on average, more numerous in CD8+ T cells than in CD4+.

The CDR3 contains 15 residues. Trimming shortened V by 0 bases and J by 3 bases, and 12 bases separated the two germline ends. CDR1 LGHNA and CDR2 YSLEER come from the germline V gene. Concerning this clone: What it binds is not known.

Patients were excluded for autoimmune disease history or systemic immunosuppression. The investigators sampled blood at baseline, at cycle 4 day 1, and at cycle 7 day 1. Method: immunoSEQ multiplex PCR; TCRdb's copy keeps in-frame clones and lacks some. The sample holds about 46,000 clones, approximately 88% seen once. This clonotype was sampled from an adult with an advanced solid tumor such as melanoma, head and neck, liver or kidney cancer. The genes are TRBV4-3 and TRBJ2-7; D is possibly TRBD2 (6 bases). Source: CD4+ or CD8+ T cells sorted from blood, taken in a trial of the OX40 agonist ivuxolimab. CDR3 sequence reads: CASSQDRTIYYEQYF. For the CDR3, the DNA is TGCGCCAGCAGCCAAGATCGGACTATTTACTACGAGCAGTACTTC.